This entry concerns a single TCR beta chain. This clonotype occurred many times. What antigen it recognizes has not been identified. Per-base qualities were not stored, and no clone one base away is much larger. This entry is derived from a study of T cells in Graves' hyperthyroidism and ophthalmopathy (dated by TCRdb to the late 2010s). Background on the whole study: Peripheral blood samples were taken at the time of initial diagnosis, prior to any treatment. According to the paper, TCR Vbeta CDR3 sequencing was carried out on over 130 peripheral blood samples, which came from approximately 41 ophthalmopathy, around 75 hyperthyroidism and roughly 17 progressor patients. In several Graves' hyperthyroidism patients, the study also compared T-cell repertoires from thyroid tissue with T-cell repertoires from blood. Whether ophthalmopathy could be predicted prospectively was tested in an independent validation cohort made up of roughly 19 hyperthyroidism patients plus 17 patients who later progressed to ophthalmopathy. TCR V-J signatures able to tell the groups apart were searched for in a discovery cohort of 90 to 100 patients, of whom more than 40 had Graves' ophthalmopathy and 55 to 65 had stable Graves' hyperthyroidism. After blood sampling, hyperthyroidism patients were treated with methimazole at a starting dose of 30 mg daily, and ophthalmopathy patients were treated with high-dose intravenous methylprednisolone. The 95 to 100 discovery patients were randomly divided into training and test sets at a 7:3 ratio.

The TCR beta CDR3 regions were amplified from RNA transcripts. The first round of RT-PCR for the TCR CDR3 was performed with the HTBI primer set and the Qiagen OneStep RT-PCR kit. Libraries were constructed in a second round of multiplex PCR, after which size selection and purification were carried out. Libraries were sequenced paired-end with 100 bp reads on an Illumina HiSeq2000. On the authors' methods: SOAPnuke was used to process the raw data, with reads discarded if the reads contained adapters or uncalled bases, had a mean Phred below 15, or lacked an exact constant-primer or identifier match. High-quality paired reads were merged using COPE v1.2.5, and each unique nucleotide sequence was defined as a clonotype. MiTCR v1.1 was used to align the clonotypes against IMGT TRBV, TRBD and TRBJ reference segments. Only V-J combinations with frequency above 0.0001, covering about 99% of repertoires, were analysed. The TCS score was defined as F50 (clonal expansion) divided by E x V (chaos), with BLOSUM62-based TCRdist calculated between CDR3 peptides within each V-J. Welch's t-statistics and random forest reduced several hundred V-J features to some 14, which were used in a naive Bayes classifier (R e1071). TCRdb handled the public reads itself, with Q25 trimming in fastp and clone calling in MiXCR, and kept productive beta chains. Every entry covers one CDR3 protein and lists the most common genes and DNA from its rows. In this record, the V and J calls reflect TCRdb's handling and not the investigators' own analysis. The sample table lists nearly 600,000 distinct CDR3 sequences, around 13% of them with a count of one. More than 4.5% of the sample is in the top ten clones.

CDR1 DFQATT and CDR2 SNEGSKA are derived from the germline V gene (reference sequence). The CDR3 runs 15 amino acids, cysteine and phenylalanine included. The entry retains the CDR3 DNA only, 45 bases that are in frame from base 1. Compared with germline, V lacks 0 bases and J lacks 2 bases; bases without a gene match: 6. Hyperthyroidism patients were newly diagnosed, had a disease duration of under 2 months, and were aged 18 to 65 years. Exclusion was applied to patients with uncontrolled infections, other autoimmune diseases, pregnancy or lactation. Clinical symptoms, serum thyroxine and TRAb, thyroid ultrasound, and orbital computed tomography formed the basis for the diagnoses. For progressor patients, blood was drawn at the first diagnosis of hyperthyroidism, before any ophthalmopathy symptoms had appeared. Ficoll-Paque density gradient centrifugation was used to isolate PBMCs from around 9.1 ml of fresh peripheral blood. Patients classed as progressors first received a Graves' hyperthyroidism diagnosis and then went on to develop ophthalmopathy during follow-up. Total RNA was extracted with Trizol reagent, and quality was checked on an Agilent 2100 Bioanalyzer.

The paper's findings and limits, for the study overall: No statistical method was used to set the sample size in advance, and investigators knew the group allocation. During validation, the model predicted progression to ophthalmopathy a median of around six months ahead of onset, with roughly 65% sensitivity and around 72% specificity. A model built on a 13 V-J signature distinguished ophthalmopathy from stable hyperthyroidism, reaching 87.88% sensitivity and around 81% specificity in cross-validation and 80%/75% in testing. Most expanded thyroid clonotypes (frequency above 0.001) were also detected in blood, suggesting blood repertoires may reflect thyroid immune responses.

Material for sequencing was blood. This sequence originates from a woman between 25 and 40 years old with Graves' hyperthyroidism that later progressed to Graves' ophthalmopathy. Recombination joined TRBV20-1 with TRBJ2-7, and 8 bases in between align with TRBD1. The bases read TGCAGTGCTAGAGACTCAGGGACAGGAACCTACGAGCAGTACTTC. Translated, it reads CSARDSGTGTYEQYF.